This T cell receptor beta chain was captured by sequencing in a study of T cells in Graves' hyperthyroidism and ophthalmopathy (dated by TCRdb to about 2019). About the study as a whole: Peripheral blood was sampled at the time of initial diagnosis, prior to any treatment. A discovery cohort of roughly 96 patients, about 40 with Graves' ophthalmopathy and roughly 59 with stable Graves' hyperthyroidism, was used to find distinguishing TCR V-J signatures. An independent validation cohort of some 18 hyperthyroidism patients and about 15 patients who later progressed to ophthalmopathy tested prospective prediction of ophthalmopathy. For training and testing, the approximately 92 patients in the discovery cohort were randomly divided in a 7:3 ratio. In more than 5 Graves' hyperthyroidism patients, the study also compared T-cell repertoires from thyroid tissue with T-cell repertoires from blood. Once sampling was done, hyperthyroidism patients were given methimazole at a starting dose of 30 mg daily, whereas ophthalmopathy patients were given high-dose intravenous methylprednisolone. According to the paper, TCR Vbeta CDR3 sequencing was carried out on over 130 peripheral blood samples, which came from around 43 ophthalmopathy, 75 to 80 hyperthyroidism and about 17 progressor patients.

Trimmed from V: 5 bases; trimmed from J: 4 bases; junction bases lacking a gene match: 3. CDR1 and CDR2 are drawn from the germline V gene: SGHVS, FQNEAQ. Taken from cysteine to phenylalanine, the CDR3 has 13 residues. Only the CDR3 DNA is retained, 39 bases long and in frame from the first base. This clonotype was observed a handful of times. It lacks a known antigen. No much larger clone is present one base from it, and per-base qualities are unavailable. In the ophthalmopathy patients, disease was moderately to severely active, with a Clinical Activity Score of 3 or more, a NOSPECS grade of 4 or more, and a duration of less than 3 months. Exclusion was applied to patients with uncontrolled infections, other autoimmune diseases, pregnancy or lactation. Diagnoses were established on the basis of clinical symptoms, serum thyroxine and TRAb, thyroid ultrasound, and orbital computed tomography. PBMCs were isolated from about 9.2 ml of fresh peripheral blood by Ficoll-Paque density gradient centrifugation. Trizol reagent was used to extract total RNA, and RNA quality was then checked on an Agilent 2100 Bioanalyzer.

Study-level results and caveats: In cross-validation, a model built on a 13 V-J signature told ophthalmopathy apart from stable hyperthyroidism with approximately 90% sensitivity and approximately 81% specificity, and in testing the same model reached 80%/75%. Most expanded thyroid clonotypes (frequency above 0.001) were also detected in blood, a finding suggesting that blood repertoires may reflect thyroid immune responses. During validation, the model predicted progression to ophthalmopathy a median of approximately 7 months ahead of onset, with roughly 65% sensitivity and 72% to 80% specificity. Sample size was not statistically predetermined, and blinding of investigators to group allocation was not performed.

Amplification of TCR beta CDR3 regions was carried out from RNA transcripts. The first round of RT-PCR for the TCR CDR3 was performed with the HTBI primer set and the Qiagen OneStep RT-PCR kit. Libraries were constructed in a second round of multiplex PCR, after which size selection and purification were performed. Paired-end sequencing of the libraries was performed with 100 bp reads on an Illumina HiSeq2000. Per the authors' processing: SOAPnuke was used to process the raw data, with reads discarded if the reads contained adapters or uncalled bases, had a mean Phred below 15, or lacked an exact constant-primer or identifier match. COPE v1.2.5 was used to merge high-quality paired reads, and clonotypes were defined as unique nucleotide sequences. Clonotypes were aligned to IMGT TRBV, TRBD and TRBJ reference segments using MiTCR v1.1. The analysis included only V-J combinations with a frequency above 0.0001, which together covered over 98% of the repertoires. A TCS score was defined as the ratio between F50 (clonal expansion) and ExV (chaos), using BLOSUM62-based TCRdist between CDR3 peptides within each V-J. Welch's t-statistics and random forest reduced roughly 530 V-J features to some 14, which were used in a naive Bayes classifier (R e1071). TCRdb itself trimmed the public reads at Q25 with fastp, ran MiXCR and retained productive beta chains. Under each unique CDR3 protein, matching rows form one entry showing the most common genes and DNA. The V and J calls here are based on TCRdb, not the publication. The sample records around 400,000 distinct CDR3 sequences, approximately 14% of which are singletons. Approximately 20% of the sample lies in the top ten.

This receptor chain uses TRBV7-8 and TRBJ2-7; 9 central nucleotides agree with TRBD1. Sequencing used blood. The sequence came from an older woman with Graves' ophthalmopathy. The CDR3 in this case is CASSADRGYEQYF. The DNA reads TGTGCCAGCAGCGCCGACAGGGGGTACGAGCAGTACTTC.